This T cell receptor (beta chain) was recorded in a study of blood T cell repertoires in COVID-19. CDR1 and CDR2 from the germline V gene are MNHEY and SVGEGT. V shed 1 base and J 1 base; nucleotides not matched to a gene: 7. The CDR3 runs to 17 residues. Sequencing used immunoSEQ multiplex PCR; TCRdb keeps in-frame clones, though not all of them. Among about 160,000 clones listed, 85% were seen once. The sequence was collected from a human donor with acute or convalescent COVID-19. The donor label of this sample is uncertain. The sequenced material came from peripheral blood. The chain combines TRBV6-2 or TRBV6-3 with TRBJ1-1; the match to TRBD1 covers 9 bases. The CDR3 reads CASSYLIPGQGNTEAFF. The DNA for the CDR3 is TGTGCCAGCAGTTACTTGATCCCGGGACAGGGGAACACTGAAGCTTTCTTT.